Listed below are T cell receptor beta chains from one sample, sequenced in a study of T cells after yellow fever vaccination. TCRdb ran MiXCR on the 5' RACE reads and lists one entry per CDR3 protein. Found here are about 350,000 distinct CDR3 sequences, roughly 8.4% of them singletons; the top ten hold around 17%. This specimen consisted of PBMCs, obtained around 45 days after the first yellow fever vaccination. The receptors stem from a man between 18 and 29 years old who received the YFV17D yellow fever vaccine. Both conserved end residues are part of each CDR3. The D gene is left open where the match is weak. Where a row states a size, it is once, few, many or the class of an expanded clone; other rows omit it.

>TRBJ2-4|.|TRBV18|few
CASSPREFKNIQYF
TGTGCCAGCTCACCAAGGGAGTTCAAAAACATTCAGTACTTC
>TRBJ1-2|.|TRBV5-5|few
CASSLRQVYGYTF
TGTGCCAGCAGCTTGAGACAGGTTTATGGCTACACCTTC
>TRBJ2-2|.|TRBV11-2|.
CASSPTGRFGRGRDTGELFF
TGTGCCAGCAGCCCCACGGGCCGGTTTGGCAGGGGACGGGACACCGGGGAGCTGTTTTTT
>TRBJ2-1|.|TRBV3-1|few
CASSQADGEQFF
TGTGCCAGCAGCCAAGCGGACGGTGAGCAGTTCTTC
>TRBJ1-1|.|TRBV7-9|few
CASSARGRTEAFF
TGTGCCAGCAGCGCAAGGGGGAGAACTGAAGCTTTCTTT
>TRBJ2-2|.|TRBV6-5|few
CASSYSPGGGPGELFF
TGTGCCAGCAGTTACTCCCCAGGAGGGGGGCCCGGGGAGCTGTTTTTT
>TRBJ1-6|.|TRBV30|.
CAWSVRASGSPLHF
TGTGCCTGGAGTGTACGGGCGAGCGGTTCACCCCTCCACTTT
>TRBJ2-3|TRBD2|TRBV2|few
CASSGTWSGGRDTQYF
TGTGCCAGCAGTGGAACCTGGAGCGGGGGGAGAGATACGCAGTATTTT
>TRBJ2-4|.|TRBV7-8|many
CASSLGRTSNIQYF
TGTGCCAGCAGCTTAGGTCGGACTTCTAACATTCAGTACTTC
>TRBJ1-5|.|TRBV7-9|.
CASSSTQSPKGQSQHF
TGTGCCAGCAGCTCTACACAATCCCCGAAGGGTCAGTCCCAGCATTTT
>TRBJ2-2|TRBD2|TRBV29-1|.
CSARGLAGGMNTGELFF
TGCAGCGCGAGGGGACTAGCGGGGGGGATGAACACCGGGGAGCTGTTTTTT
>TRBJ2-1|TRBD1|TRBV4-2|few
CASSQEGTGGYNEQFF
TGTGCCAGCAGCCAAGAAGGGACAGGGGGATACAATGAGCAGTTCTTC
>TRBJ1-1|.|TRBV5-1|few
CASSLEGHPNTEAFF
TGCGCCAGCAGCCTCGAGGGACACCCGAACACTGAAGCTTTCTTT
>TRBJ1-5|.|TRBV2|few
CASRKGLGNSNQPQHF
TGTGCCAGCAGGAAGGGCCTTGGGAATTCCAATCAGCCCCAGCATTTT
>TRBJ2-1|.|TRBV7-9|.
CASRPGQGHNEQFF
TGTGCCAGCAGACCAGGGCAGGGGCACAATGAGCAGTTCTTC
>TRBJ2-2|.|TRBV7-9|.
CASSPTTPTGELFF
TGTGCCAGCAGCCCGACAACGCCCACCGGGGAGCTGTTTTTT
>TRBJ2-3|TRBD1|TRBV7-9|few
CASSRYGQGVTDTQYF
TGTGCCAGCAGCCGTTACGGACAGGGTGTCACAGATACGCAGTATTTT
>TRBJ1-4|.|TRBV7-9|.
CASSKMHGTEKLFF
TGTGCCAGCAGCAAGATGCACGGCACCGAAAAACTGTTTTTT
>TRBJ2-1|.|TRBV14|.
CASSQNSYNEQFF
TGTGCCAGCAGCCAAAATAGCTACAATGAGCAGTTCTTC
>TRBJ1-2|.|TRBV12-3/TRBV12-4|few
CASSPEGRTYGYTF
TGTGCCAGCAGTCCCGAGGGACGGACCTATGGCTACACCTTC
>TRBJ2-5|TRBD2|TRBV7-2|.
CASSIAGQETQYF
TGTGCCAGCAGCATAGCGGGACAAGAGACCCAGTACTTC
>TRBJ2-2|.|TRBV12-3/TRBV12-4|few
CASSNLRVVSGELFF
TGTGCCAGCTCAAACCTCAGGGTTGTCTCCGGGGAGCTGTTTTTT
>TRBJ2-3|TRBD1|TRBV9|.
CASSPGTGAFIQPQYF
TGTGCCAGCAGCCCGGGGACAGGGGCTTTCATCCAGCCCCAGTATTTT
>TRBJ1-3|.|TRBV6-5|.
CASSYSSRGGSGNTIYF
TGTGCCAGCAGTTACTCAAGTAGGGGTGGCTCTGGAAACACCATATATTTT
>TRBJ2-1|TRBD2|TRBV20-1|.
CSANVLPSGAGGPFEQFF
TGCAGTGCTAACGTCCTCCCGTCGGGAGCGGGGGGGCCGTTTGAGCAGTTCTTC
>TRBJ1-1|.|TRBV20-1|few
CSASWTNTEAFF
TGCAGTGCTAGTTGGACGAACACTGAAGCTTTCTTT
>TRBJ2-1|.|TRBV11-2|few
CASSLGPGVGSVYNEQFF
TGTGCCAGCAGCTTAGGACCTGGGGTGGGTTCCGTCTACAATGAGCAGTTCTTC
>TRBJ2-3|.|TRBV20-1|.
CSAWETTDTQYF
TGCAGTGCTTGGGAGACCACAGATACGCAGTATTTT
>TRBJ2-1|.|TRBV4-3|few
CASSQEGPGDEQFF
TGCGCCAGCAGCCAAGAAGGGCCTGGGGATGAGCAGTTCTTC
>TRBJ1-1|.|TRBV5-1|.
CASSPGVGYTEAFF
TGCGCCAGCAGCCCGGGCGTGGGGTACACTGAAGCTTTCTTT
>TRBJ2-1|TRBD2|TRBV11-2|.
CASSTRTSGGLSYNEQFF
TGTGCCAGCAGCACCCGGACTAGCGGGGGGCTCTCCTACAATGAGCAGTTCTTC
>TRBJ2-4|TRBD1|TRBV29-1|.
CSPKRQGLAKNIQYF
TGCAGCCCGAAAAGACAGGGATTAGCCAAAAACATTCAGTACTTC
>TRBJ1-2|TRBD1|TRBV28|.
CASSSGQGDRSGYTF
TGTGCCAGCAGTTCCGGACAGGGGGATAGGAGTGGCTACACCTTC
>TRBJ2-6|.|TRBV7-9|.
CASSKRVSRNHVLTF
TGTGCCAGCAGCAAACGGGTATCCCGTAACCACGTCCTGACTTTC
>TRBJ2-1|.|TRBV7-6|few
CASSLAPVVYNEQFF
TGTGCCAGCAGCTTGGCCCCGGTAGTCTACAATGAGCAGTTCTTC